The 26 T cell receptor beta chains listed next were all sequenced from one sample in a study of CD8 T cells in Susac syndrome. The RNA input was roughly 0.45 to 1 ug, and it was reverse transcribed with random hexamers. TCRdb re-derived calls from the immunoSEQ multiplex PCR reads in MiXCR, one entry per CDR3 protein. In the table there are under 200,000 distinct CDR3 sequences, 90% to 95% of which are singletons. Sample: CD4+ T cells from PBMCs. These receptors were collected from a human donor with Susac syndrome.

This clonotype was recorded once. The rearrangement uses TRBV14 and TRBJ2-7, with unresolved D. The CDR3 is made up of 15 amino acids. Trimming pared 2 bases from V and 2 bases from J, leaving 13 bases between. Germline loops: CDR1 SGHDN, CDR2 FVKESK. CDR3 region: CASSQLDRAPYEQYF. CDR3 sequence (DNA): TGTGCCAGCAGCCAACTCGACCGGGCCCCCTACGAGCAGTACTTC. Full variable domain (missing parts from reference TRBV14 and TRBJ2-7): EAGVTQFPSHSVIEKGQTVTLRCDPISGHDNLYWYRRVMGKEIKFLLHFVKESKQDESGMPNNRFLAERTGGTYSTLKVQPAELEDSGVYFCASSQLDRAPYEQYFGPGTRLTVT.

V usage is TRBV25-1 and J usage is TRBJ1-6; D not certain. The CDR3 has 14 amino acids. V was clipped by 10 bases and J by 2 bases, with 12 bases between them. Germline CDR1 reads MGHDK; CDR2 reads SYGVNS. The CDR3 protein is CATAPGTYNSPLHF. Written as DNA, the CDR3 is TGTGCCACAGCACCGGGCACCTATAATTCACCCCTCCACTTT.

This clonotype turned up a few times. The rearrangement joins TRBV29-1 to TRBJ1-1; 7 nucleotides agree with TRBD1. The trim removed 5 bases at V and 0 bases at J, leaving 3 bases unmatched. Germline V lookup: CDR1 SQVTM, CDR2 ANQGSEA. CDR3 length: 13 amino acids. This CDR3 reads CSVLGQMNTEAFF. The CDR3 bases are TGCAGCGTTCTGGGACAGATGAACACTGAAGCTTTCTTT. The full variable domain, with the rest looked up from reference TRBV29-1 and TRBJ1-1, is SAVISQKPSRDICQRGTSLTIQCQVDSQVTMMFWYRQQPGQSLTLIATANQGSEATYESGFVIDKFPISRPNLTFSTLTVSNMSPEDSSIYLCSVLGQMNTEAFFGQGTRLTVV.

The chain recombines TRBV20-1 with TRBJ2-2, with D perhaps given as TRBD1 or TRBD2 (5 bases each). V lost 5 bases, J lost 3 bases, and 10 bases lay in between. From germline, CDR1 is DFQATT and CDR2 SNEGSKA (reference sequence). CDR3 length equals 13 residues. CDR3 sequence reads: CSAGGFYTGELFF. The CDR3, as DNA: TGCAGTGCTGGGGGATTCTACACCGGGGAGCTGTTTTTT.

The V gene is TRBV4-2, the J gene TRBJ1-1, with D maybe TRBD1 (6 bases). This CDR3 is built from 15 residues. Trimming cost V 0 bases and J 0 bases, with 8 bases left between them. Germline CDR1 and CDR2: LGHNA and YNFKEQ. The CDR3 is CASSQEDSLNTEAFF. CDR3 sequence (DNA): TGTGCCAGCAGCCAAGAGGACAGCTTGAACACTGAAGCTTTCTTT.

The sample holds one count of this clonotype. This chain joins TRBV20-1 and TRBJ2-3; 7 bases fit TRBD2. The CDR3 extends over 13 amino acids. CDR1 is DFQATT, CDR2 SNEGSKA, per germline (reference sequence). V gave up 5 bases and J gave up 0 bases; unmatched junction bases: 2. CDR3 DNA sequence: TGCAGTGCTTATAGCGGGAGCACAGATACGCAGTATTTT. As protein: CSAYSGSTDTQYF.

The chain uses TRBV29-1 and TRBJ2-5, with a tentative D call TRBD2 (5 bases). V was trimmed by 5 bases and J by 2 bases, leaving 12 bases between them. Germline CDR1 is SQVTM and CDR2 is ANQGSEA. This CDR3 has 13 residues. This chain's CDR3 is CSVSGRLQETQYF. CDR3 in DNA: TGCAGCGTTAGTGGCAGACTACAAGAGACCCAGTACTTC.

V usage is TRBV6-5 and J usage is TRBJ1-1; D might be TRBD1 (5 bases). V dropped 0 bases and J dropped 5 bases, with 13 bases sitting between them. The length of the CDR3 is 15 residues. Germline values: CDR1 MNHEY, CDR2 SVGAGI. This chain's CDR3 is CASSYSQGSKTEAFF. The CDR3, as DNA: TGTGCCAGCAGTTACTCTCAGGGTAGCAAGACTGAAGCTTTCTTT.

CDR3 bases: TGCAGCGTCTCGGGACAGGGGATTAGCTCTGGAAACACCATATATTTT. Encoded protein: CSVSGQGISSGNTIYF. The chain links TRBV29-1 to TRBJ1-3, with 10 bases fitting TRBD1. There are 16 residues in the CDR3. Germline V lookup: CDR1 SQVTM, CDR2 ANQGSEA. Losses at the gene ends were 6 bases for V and 0 bases for J; bases not matched to a gene: 8.

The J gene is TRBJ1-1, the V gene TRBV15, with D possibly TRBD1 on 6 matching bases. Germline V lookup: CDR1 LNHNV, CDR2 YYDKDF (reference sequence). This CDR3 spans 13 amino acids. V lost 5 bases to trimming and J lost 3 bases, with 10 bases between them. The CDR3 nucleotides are TGTGCCACCAGCCCGAGGGGGGACACTGAAGCTTTCTTT. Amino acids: CATSPRGDTEAFF. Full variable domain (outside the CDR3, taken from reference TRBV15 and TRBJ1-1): DAMVIQNPRYQVTQFGKPVTLSCSQTLNHNVMYWYQQKSSQAPKLLFHYYDKDFNNEADTPDNFQSRRPNTSFCFLDIRSPGLGDTAMYLCATSPRGDTEAFFGQGTRLTVV.

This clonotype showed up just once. The CDR3 loop reads CASSRPQGEQYF. CDR3 nucleotide sequence: TGTGCCAGCAGCCGCCCCCAGGGAGAGCAGTACTTC. The V and J genes are TRBV7-6 and TRBJ2-7; D is perhaps TRBD1 (5 bases). V was shortened by 5 bases and J by 7 bases, with 12 bases between the two germline ends. The CDR3 has 12 residues. Germline V lookup: CDR1 SGHVS, CDR2 FNYEAQ.

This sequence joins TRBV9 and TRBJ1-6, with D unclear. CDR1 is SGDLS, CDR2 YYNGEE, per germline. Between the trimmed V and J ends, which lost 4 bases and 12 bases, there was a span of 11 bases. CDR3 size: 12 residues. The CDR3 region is CASSSPSQPLHF. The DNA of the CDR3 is TGTGCCAGCAGCTCTCCCTCTCAACCCCTCCACTTT.

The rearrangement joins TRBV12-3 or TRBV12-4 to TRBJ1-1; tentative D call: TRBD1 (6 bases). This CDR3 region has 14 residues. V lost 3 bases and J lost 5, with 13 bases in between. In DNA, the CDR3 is TGTGCCAGCAGTTTCGGGGGGCTGCGGACTGAAGCTTTCTTT. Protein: CASSFGGLRTEAFF.

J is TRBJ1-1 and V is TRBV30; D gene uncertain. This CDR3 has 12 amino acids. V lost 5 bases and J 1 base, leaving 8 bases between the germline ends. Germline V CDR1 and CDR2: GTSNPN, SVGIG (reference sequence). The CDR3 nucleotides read TGTGCCTGGGCTCGGGGGAACACTGAAGCTTTCTTT. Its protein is CAWARGNTEAFF.

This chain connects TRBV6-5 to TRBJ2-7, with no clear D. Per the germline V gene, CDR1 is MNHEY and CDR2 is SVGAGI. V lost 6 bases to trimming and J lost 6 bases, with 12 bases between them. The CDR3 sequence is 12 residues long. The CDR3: CASSRRWGEQYF. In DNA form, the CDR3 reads TGTGCCAGCAGCCGCAGGTGGGGCGAGCAGTACTTC.

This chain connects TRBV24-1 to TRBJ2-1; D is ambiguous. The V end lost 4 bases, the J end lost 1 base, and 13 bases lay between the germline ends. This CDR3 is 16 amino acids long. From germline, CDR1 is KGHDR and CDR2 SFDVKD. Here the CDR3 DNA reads TGTGCCACCAGTGACGCAGAGGCCTCTTCCTACAATGAGCAGTTCTTC. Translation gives CATSDAEASSYNEQFF.

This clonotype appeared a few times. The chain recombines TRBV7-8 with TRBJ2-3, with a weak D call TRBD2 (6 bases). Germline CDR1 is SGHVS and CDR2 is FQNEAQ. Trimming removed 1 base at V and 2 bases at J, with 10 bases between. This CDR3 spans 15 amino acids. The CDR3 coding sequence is TGTGCCAGCAGCTTAGTAGGCGGGGACACAGATACGCAGTATTTT. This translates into CASSLVGGDTDTQYF.

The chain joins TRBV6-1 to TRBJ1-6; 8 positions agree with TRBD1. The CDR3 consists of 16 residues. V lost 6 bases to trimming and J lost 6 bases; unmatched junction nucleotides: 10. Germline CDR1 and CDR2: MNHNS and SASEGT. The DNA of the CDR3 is TGTGCCAGCAGCCACAAAAAAGACAGGGGTAATTCACCCCTCCACTTT. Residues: CASSHKKDRGNSPLHF.

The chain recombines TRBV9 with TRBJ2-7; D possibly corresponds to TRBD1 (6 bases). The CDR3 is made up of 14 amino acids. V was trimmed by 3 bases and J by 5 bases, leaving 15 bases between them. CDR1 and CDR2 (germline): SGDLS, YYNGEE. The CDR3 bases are TGTGCCAGCAGCGGCCAGGGGCTAGGGAACGAGCAGTACTTC. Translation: CASSGQGLGNEQYF.

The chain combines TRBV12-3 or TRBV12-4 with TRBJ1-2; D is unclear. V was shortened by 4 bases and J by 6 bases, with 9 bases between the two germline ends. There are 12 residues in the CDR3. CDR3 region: CASSSGVDGYTF. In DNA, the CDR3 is TGTGCCAGCAGTTCGGGTGTAGATGGCTACACCTTC.

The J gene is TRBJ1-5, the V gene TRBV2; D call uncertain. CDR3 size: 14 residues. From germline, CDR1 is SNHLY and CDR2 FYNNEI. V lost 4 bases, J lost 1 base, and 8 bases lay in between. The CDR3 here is CASSGSTSNQPQHF. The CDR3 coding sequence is TGTGCCAGCAGTGGGTCTACGAGCAATCAGCCCCAGCATTTT.

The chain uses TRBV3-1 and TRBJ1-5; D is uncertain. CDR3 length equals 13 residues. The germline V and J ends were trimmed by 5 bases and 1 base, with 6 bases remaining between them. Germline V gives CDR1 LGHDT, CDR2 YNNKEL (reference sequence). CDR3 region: CASSSRSNQPQHF. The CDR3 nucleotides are TGTGCCAGCAGCTCGAGGAGCAATCAGCCCCAGCATTTT.

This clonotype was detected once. The CDR3 DNA follows: TGTGCCAGCAGCACAGGGGGCGATGAGACCCAGTACTTC. It translates to CASSTGGDETQYF. The V and J genes are TRBV7-9 and TRBJ2-5; TRBD1 aligns across 9 bases. The V and J ends lost 5 bases and 5 bases, in that order; junction bases with no gene match: 3. The CDR3 spans 13 residues. Germline CDR1 SEHNR, CDR2 FQNEAQ (reference sequence). The full variable domain, with the rest looked up from reference TRBV7-9 and TRBJ2-5, is DTGVSQNPRHKITKRGQNVTFRCDPISEHNRLYWYRQTLGQGPEFLTYFQNEAQLEKSRLLSDRFSAERPKGSFSTLEIQRTEQGDSAMYLCASSTGGDETQYFGPGTRLLVL.

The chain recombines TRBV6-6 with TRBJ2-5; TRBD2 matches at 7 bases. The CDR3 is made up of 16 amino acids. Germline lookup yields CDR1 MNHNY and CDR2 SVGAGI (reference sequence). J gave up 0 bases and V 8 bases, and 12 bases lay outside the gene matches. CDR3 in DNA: TGTGCCAGCCCTGGGGGGGGGATAGAGAACCAAGAGACCCAGTACTTC. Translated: CASPGGGIENQETQYF.

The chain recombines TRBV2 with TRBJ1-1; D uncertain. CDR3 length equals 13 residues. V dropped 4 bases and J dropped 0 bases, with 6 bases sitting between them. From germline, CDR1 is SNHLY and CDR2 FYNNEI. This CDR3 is CASSGTVNTEAFF. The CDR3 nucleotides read TGTGCCAGCAGTGGGACGGTGAACACTGAAGCTTTCTTT. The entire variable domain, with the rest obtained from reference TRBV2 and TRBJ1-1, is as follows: EPEVTQTPSHQVTQMGQEVILRCVPISNHLYFYWYRQILGQKVEFLVSFYNNEISEKSEIFDDQFSVERPDGSNFTLKIRSTKLEDSAMYFCASSGTVNTEAFFGQGTRLTVV.

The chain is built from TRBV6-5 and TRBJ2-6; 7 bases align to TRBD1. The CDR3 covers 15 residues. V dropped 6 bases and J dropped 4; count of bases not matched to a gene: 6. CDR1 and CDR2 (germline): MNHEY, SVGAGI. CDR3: CASRSGTAGANVLTF. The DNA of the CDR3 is TGTGCCAGCAGATCCGGGACAGCGGGGGCCAACGTCCTGACTTTC.